The rows below give T cell receptor beta chains drawn from one sample of a study of T-cell memory formation after mild COVID-19. TCRdb reprocessed the 5' RACE reads with MiXCR, giving one entry per CDR3 protein. The data contain about 200,000 distinct CDR3 sequences, approximately 10% of them singletons. Sequencing was done on a sample of PBMCs or a T cell subset sorted from them (not recorded which). Source of these receptors: a young man who had mild COVID-19 (a few samples of this study predate the infection). Cell type and time point are not known. Each CDR3 is given with its conserved first and last residue. D genes are given only for firm matches. For some rows the clone size is stated as once, few or many, or as a class when expanded; others skip it.

>TRBV12-3/TRBV12-4|TRBD2|few|TRBJ2-1
TGTGCCAGCAGCCCGAGCGTCGTAGCGGGGGATAACAATGAGCAGTTCTTC
CASSPSVVAGDNNEQFF
>TRBV5-1|.|.|TRBJ2-2
TGCGCCAGCAGCTTGGCCCAAATCCAGGGGGAGCTGTTTTTT
CASSLAQIQGELFF
>TRBV2|TRBD2|.|TRBJ2-5
TGTGCCAGCAGTGGCGGGGGGGCCGAGACCCAGTACTTC
CASSGGGAETQYF
>TRBV4-3|.|few|TRBJ1-4
TGCGCCAGCAGCCAAGAAGGGGTGGGTGCAACTAATGAAAAACTGTTTTTT
CASSQEGVGATNEKLFF
>TRBV11-2|.|many|TRBJ2-3
TGTGCCAGCAGCTCCTACAGGGGGAGGGCAGATACGCAGTATTTT
CASSSYRGRADTQYF
>TRBV6-6|TRBD1|few|TRBJ1-5
TGTGCCAGCAGTCGTGGACAGGGGGCCATCAATCAGCCCCAGCATTTT
CASSRGQGAINQPQHF
>TRBV7-9|.|many|TRBJ2-4
TGTGCCAGCAGCCAAGTAGCCAAAAACATTCAGTACTTC
CASSQVAKNIQYF
>TRBV4-2|.|.|TRBJ1-3
TGTGCCAGCAGCCAAGATCCCCCCCGAGGGGGGCTCTCGGGAAACACCATATATTTT
CASSQDPPRGGLSGNTIYF
>TRBV19|.|few|TRBJ1-5
TGTGCCAGTAGGCATAGGCCAGGGGTCAGCAATCAGCCCCAGCATTTT
CASRHRPGVSNQPQHF
>TRBV5-1|TRBD2|.|TRBJ2-3
TGCGACAGCAGCTTGGGTCCTAGCGGGGGGGCAGGGACAGATACGCAGTATTTT
CDSSLGPSGGAGTDTQYF
>TRBV3-1|.|.|TRBJ2-3
TGTGCCAGCAGATACGGGGGAAACACAGATACGCAGTATTTT
CASRYGGNTDTQYF
>TRBV20-1|TRBD1|few|TRBJ1-1
TGCAGTGCTAGAGATGCAGGACAGGGGCACTATGCTGAAGCTTTCTTT
CSARDAGQGHYAEAFF
>TRBV18|TRBD1|few|TRBJ2-1
TGTGCCAGCTCACCTCCGGGACAGGGCCTGCACAATGAGCAGTTCTTC
CASSPPGQGLHNEQFF
>TRBV3-1|.|.|TRBJ1-1
TGTGCCAGCAGCCCGAGGACACTTGTACACACTGAAGCTTTCTTT
CASSPRTLVHTEAFF
>TRBV4-1|TRBD2|.|TRBJ2-1
TGCGCCAGCAGCCCCAGGGTAGCGGGCGGGAATGAGCAGTTCTTC
CASSPRVAGGNEQFF
>TRBV6-7|.|few|TRBJ2-3
TGTGCCAGCAGTAGGATCCGGACGGGAAGCACAGATACGCAGTATTTT
CASSRIRTGSTDTQYF
>TRBV7-2|.|many|TRBJ2-3
TGTGCCAGCAGCCAGCGGGTCTCGTGGGTTACAGATACGCAGTATTTT
CASSQRVSWVTDTQYF
>TRBV6-6|TRBD1|few|TRBJ2-7
TGTGCCAGCAGCCTAAATTGGGACAGGGGGGACGAGCAGTACTTC
CASSLNWDRGDEQYF
>TRBV4-3|.|.|TRBJ2-3
TGCGCCAGCAGCCTCTCCAACACAGATACGCAGTATTTT
CASSLSNTDTQYF
>TRBV27|TRBD2|few|TRBJ2-3
TGTGCCAGCAGTTCCTCGGGACTAGCGGGGGGGCGGGGAGATACGCAGTATTTT
CASSSSGLAGGRGDTQYF
>TRBV5-6|TRBD1|.|TRBJ2-3
TGTGCCAGCACTACAGGGGCTCGGACAACAGATACGCAGTATTTT
CASTTGARTTDTQYF
>TRBV18|.|few|TRBJ2-7
TGTGCCAGCTCACCGACGGGGCAAGAGCAGTACTTC
CASSPTGQEQYF
>TRBV4-2|.|few|TRBJ2-5
TGTGCCAGCAGCCAAGAATCACAGAAGCAAGAGACCCAGTACTTC
CASSQESQKQETQYF
>TRBV20-1|.|few|TRBJ1-4
TGCAGTGCAAAAGACAGGCAAGGTGAAAAACTGTTTTTT
CSAKDRQGEKLFF
>TRBV12-3/TRBV12-4|.|.|TRBJ2-3
TGTGCCAGCAGTTTAGCGCTAGGGCCGATCACAGATACGCAGTATTTT
CASSLALGPITDTQYF
>TRBV18|.|few|TRBJ1-1
TGTGCCAGCTCACCTAGGAATGGGGGGAACACTGAAGCTTTCTTT
CASSPRNGGNTEAFF
>TRBV7-9|.|.|TRBJ2-3
TGTGCCAGCAGCTTAACCTATTTT
CASSLTYF
>TRBV28|.|.|TRBJ1-2
TGTGCCAGCACTTTTGCTGGGGGCAGGGCTTATGGCTACACCTTC
CASTFAGGRAYGYTF
>TRBV7-2|TRBD2|few|TRBJ2-1
TGTGCCAGCCAGGGCGGGGGCTACAATGAGCAGTTCTTC
CASQGGGYNEQFF
>TRBV4-3|.|few|TRBJ2-1
TGCGCCAGCAGCCAAGACCCGGGTCCCTTTTCCTACAATGAGCAGTTCTTC
CASSQDPGPFSYNEQFF
>TRBV6-5|TRBD1|.|TRBJ1-2
TGTGCCAGCACCCCCTCCGGGACAGGGGGATACTATGGCTACACCTTC
CASTPSGTGGYYGYTF
>TRBV6-2/TRBV6-3|.|many|TRBJ1-5
TGTGCCAGCAGTTACCCGGGAAGGGACAAAAATCAGCCCCAGCATTTT
CASSYPGRDKNQPQHF
>TRBV7-6|TRBD1|.|TRBJ1-3
TGTGCCAGCAGCCGCCATCCCGACAGGGCTGGAAACACCATATATTTT
CASSRHPDRAGNTIYF
>TRBV19|.|.|TRBJ2-3
TGTGCCAGTACCAGACTACCGGGAGATACGCAGTATTTT
CASTRLPGDTQYF
>TRBV5-1|.|.|TRBJ1-3
TGCGCCAGCAGCTTGGGGTACGGAAACACCATATATTTT
CASSLGYGNTIYF
>TRBV28|.|.|TRBJ1-2
TGTGCCAGCAGCCTCGTCGGGGTTTGGTATGGCTACACCTTC
CASSLVGVWYGYTF
>TRBV4-3|.|many|TRBJ1-1
TGCGCCAGCAGACGTACTGGGAACACTGAAGCTTTCTTT
CASRRTGNTEAFF
>TRBV20-1|.|.|TRBJ2-5
TGCAGTGCCCTTATAGGGGGCCAAGAGACCCAGTACTTC
CSALIGGQETQYF
>TRBV20-1|.|.|TRBJ1-1
TGCAGTGCTAGAGATGGGGGGGCCGACACTGAAGCTTTCTTT
CSARDGGADTEAFF
>TRBV6-5|TRBD1|.|TRBJ1-1
TGTGCCAGCACCTACTTGACAGGGTTCGGCACTGAAGCTTTCTTT
CASTYLTGFGTEAFF
>TRBV30|TRBD1|many|TRBJ1-4
TGTGCCTGGAGTGTACAGGGGAGCGGAAAACTGTTTTTT
CAWSVQGSGKLFF
>TRBV4-2|TRBD2|many|TRBJ2-5
TGTGCCAGCAGCCAAGAAGTTACGGCTAGCGGGGGGGCAGGGGAGACCCAGTACTTC
CASSQEVTASGGAGETQYF
>TRBV9|.|.|TRBJ2-5
TGTGCCAGCAGCGAGGCGGCGGCAGGGGTCCGCGAGACCCAGTACTTC
CASSEAAAGVRETQYF
>TRBV13|.|.|TRBJ2-3
TGTGCCAGCAGCTTAGCGGGTGTACCCCTCACAGATACGCAGTATTTT
CASSLAGVPLTDTQYF
>TRBV7-2|TRBD1|few|TRBJ1-4
TGTGCCAGCAGCCCTCAGGGGGCTAATGAAAAACTGTTTTTT
CASSPQGANEKLFF
>TRBV7-2|.|many|TRBJ1-5
TGTGCCAGCAGCTTAGCGCCGGATCAGCCCCAGCATTTT
CASSLAPDQPQHF
>TRBV6-6|TRBD2|once|TRBJ2-3
TGTGCCAGCAGTTCGGGACTTCCTGGGAGGGCAGATACGCAGTATTTT
CASSSGLPGRADTQYF
>TRBV5-1|TRBD1|.|TRBJ1-1
TGCGCCAGCAGCCAAATGGGACAGGGTGGCACTGAAGCTTTCTTT
CASSQMGQGGTEAFF
>TRBV5-1|.|few|TRBJ1-1
TGCGCCAGCCACCCCCAGGGAACTGGCCCTGAAGCTTTCTTT
CASHPQGTGPEAFF